These 26 T cell receptor beta chains came from one sample sequenced in a study of cytomegalovirus exposure and HLA in healthy donors. Sequenced by immunoSEQ multiplex PCR; TCRdb stores in-frame clones only, minus some. Seen here are 55,000 to 70,000 clones, 91% observed once, and the top ten hold 2.5% to 4%. The material sequenced was PBMCs. The receptors here all came from a young man in good health and CMV-seronegative.

V is TRBV5-1 and J is TRBJ1-1; weak D call: TRBD1 (5 bases). In germline, CDR1 is SGHRS, CDR2 YFSETQ. There are 12 residues in the CDR3. V lost 1 base, J lost 10 bases, and 11 bases lay in between. This CDR3 is CASSLFVGAAFF. CDR3 bases: TGCGCCAGCAGCTTGTTTGTAGGGGCAGCTTTCTTT.

This clone was recorded at least ten times. The chain couples TRBV19 to TRBJ1-1; possible D gene TRBD1, 5 bases. Germline CDR1 reads LNHDA; CDR2 reads SQIVND (reference sequence). The CDR3 loop spans 18 amino acids. Trimming removed 4 bases from V and 3 bases from J, with 24 bases in between. DNA for the CDR3: TGTGCCAGTAGTAAATCAATGGGAGGGGACCTAAAGGACACTGAAGCTTTCTTT. Its protein product is CASSKSMGGDLKDTEAFF.

The chain combines TRBV28 with TRBJ2-5, with D perhaps matching TRBD1 (6 bases). Germline CDR1 reads MDHEN; CDR2 reads SYDVKM. The CDR3 is 14 amino acids. Trimming removed 4 bases from V and 4 bases from J, with 13 bases in between. This CDR3 is CASSSPQGSETQYF. The CDR3 DNA reads TGTGCCAGCAGTTCCCCACAGGGCTCAGAGACCCAGTACTTC. The whole variable domain, remainder taken from reference TRBV28 and TRBJ2-5, is DVKVTQSSRYLVKRTGEKVFLECVQDMDHENMFWYRQDPGLGLRLIYFSYDVKMKEKGDIPEGYSVSREKKERFSLILESASTNQTSMYLCASSSPQGSETQYFGPGTRLLVL.

About this clone: One end of the junction is discordant with germline, which a read error may explain. The chain combines TRBV7-8 with TRBJ2-4; 16 bases fit TRBD2. Germline assignment: CDR1 SGHVS and CDR2 FQNEAQ. The CDR3 extends over 20 amino acids. CDR3 in DNA: TGTGCCAGCAGCTCGGGACAGCGAGGGACTAGCGGGAGGGCCAGAAACATTCAGTACTTC. This codes for CASSSGQRGTSGRARNIQYF.

The CDR3 nucleotides are TGTGCCAGCAGCTATACAGGGGGAGGAGGAGATACGCAGTATTTT. It encodes CASSYTGGGGDTQYF. The chain links TRBV7-3 to TRBJ2-3; 8 bases match TRBD1. With 4 bases clipped from V and 5 bases from J, the junction kept 8 bases outside the gene matches. The CDR3 consists of 15 residues. Germline assignment: CDR1 SGHTA and CDR2 FQGTGA.

The V call is TRBV6-5, the J call TRBJ2-1; D perhaps matches TRBD1 (5 bases). CDR3 length equals 13 residues. The germline V and J ends were trimmed by 2 bases and 8 bases, with 10 bases remaining between them. The germline V gene has CDR1 MNHEY and CDR2 SVGAGI. The CDR3 nucleotides are TGTGCCAGCAGTTACGTGGAGACAGATGAGCAGTTCTTC. Translated: CASSYVETDEQFF.

This clone was seen once. V is TRBV4-1 and J is TRBJ2-1, with D tentatively TRBD1 (5 bases). Germline-derived CDR1 and CDR2 are MGHRA and YSYEKL. The ends were cut back, 2 bases at V and 6 bases at J, with 17 bases in the middle. The CDR3 runs to 16 residues. The DNA of the CDR3 is TGCGCCAGCAGCCAAAGTATGAGCCCAGGGTCCAATGAGCAGTTCTTC. Protein: CASSQSMSPGSNEQFF.

This chain connects TRBV4-2 to TRBJ2-3; 13 bases are shared with TRBD2. The CDR3 spans 17 residues. Trimming took 4 bases from V and 5 from J; bases not matched to a gene: 9. Germline CDR1 reads LGHNA; CDR2 reads YNFKEQ. The CDR3 loop reads CASSPSWTSGSEDTQYF. The CDR3 DNA sequence: TGTGCCAGCAGCCCCTCGTGGACTAGCGGGAGCGAAGATACGCAGTATTTT.

The CDR3, as DNA: TGTGCCAGCAGCGTAGGCGGACAGGGAGGCGAAAAACTGTTTTTT. Residues: CASSVGGQGGEKLFF. The chain joins TRBV9 to TRBJ1-4; 8 bases match TRBD1. Germline-derived CDR1 and CDR2 are SGDLS and YYNGEE. The CDR3 loop spans 15 amino acids. V was pared by 0 bases and J by 8 bases, with 6 bases of the junction left unmatched.

The chain combines TRBV5-1 with TRBJ2-3; maybe TRBD2 (5 bases). There are 14 residues in the CDR3. The V gene lost 6 bases and the J gene lost 4 bases, with 15 bases spanning the gap. Germline CDR1 SGHRS, CDR2 YFSETQ. CDR3 sequence (DNA): TGCGCCAGCACCCGGCGAGGGCCAGCAGATACGCAGTATTTT. Protein sequence: CASTRRGPADTQYF.

This rearrangement joins TRBV19 to TRBJ1-5; D is uncertain. The CDR3 totals 14 residues. Germline V gene data show CDR1 as LNHDA and CDR2 as SQIVND (reference sequence). V shed 7 bases and J shed 4 bases, with 14 bases lying between them. DNA of the CDR3: TGTGCCAGTAACAAAGAGGGTTTGAATCAGCCCCAGCATTTT. It codes for CASNKEGLNQPQHF.

The chain is built from TRBV7-2 and TRBJ2-1, with 11 bases aligning to TRBD2. The CDR3 has 19 amino acids. J was trimmed by 1 base and V by 3 bases; bases with no gene match: 11. The germline CDR1 and CDR2 sequences are SGHTA and FQGNSA. The chain's CDR3 is CASSFPGRGTSGSYNEQFF. For the CDR3, the DNA is TGTGCCAGCAGCTTCCCGGGGAGAGGGACTAGCGGATCCTACAATGAGCAGTTCTTC.

The rearrangement uses TRBV11-2 and TRBJ1-5, with 8 bases fitting TRBD1. CDR1 and CDR2 from the germline V gene are SGHAT and FQNNGV. The CDR3 is made up of 15 amino acids. The V segment lost 4 bases and the J segment 2 bases; nucleotides outside the gene matches: 4. The CDR3 region has the DNA TGTGCCAGCAGCTCTGGACAGGGAGGCAATCAGCCCCAGCATTTT. It codes for CASSSGQGGNQPQHF.

This rearrangement joins TRBV7-2 to TRBJ1-1; 8 positions match TRBD1. The length of the CDR3 is 14 residues. V shed 6 bases and J 0 bases; nucleotides not matched to a gene: 3. Germline-derived CDR1 and CDR2 are SGHTA and FQGNSA. CDR3 protein: CASRNRGVNTEAFF. CDR3 DNA sequence: TGTGCCAGCAGGAACAGGGGGGTGAACACTGAAGCTTTCTTT.

The chain is built from TRBV28 and TRBJ2-2; no definite D call. V lost 6 bases and J lost 4, with 6 bases in between. This CDR3 has 12 residues. Germline loops: CDR1 MDHEN, CDR2 SYDVKM. CDR3 in DNA: TGTGCCAGCAGCCTGGCCACCGGGGAGCTGTTTTTT. It encodes CASSLATGELFF.

The chain combines TRBV27 with TRBJ1-1; 7 bases match TRBD1. The CDR3 sequence is 15 residues long. Germline lookup yields CDR1 MNHEY and CDR2 SMNVEV (reference sequence). V lost 6 bases, J lost 1 base, and 8 bases stayed unmatched. The CDR3 sequence is CASRLVRDRNTEAFF. The CDR3, as DNA: TGTGCCAGCAGACTGGTGAGGGACAGGAACACTGAAGCTTTCTTT.

The V and J genes are TRBV18 and TRBJ2-1; no clear D gene. V gave up 6 bases and J gave up 0 bases, with 6 bases separating them. Germline lookup yields CDR1 KGHSH and CDR2 LQKENI. The CDR3 covers 13 residues. The DNA of the CDR3 is TGTGCCAGCTCCCTAAGCTCCTACAATGAGCAGTTCTTC. As protein: CASSLSSYNEQFF.

This clone was observed a single time. The chain has TRBV5-8 and TRBJ1-5, with TRBD1 matching 7 bases. CDR1 SGHTS and CDR2 YDEGEE come from the germline V gene. The CDR3 is made up of 16 amino acids. Unmatched junction bases numbered 7, after V lost 4 bases and J lost 0 bases. The CDR3 DNA reads as TGTGCCAGCAGCCTACCGGGACAGCCTAGCAATCAGCCCCAGCATTTT. Protein product: CASSLPGQPSNQPQHF.

V gene TRBV5-1 combines with J gene TRBJ2-3; D perhaps matches TRBD1 (6 bases). CDR3 length: 15 residues. V lost 4 bases and J 4 bases, leaving 16 bases between the germline ends. Germline values: CDR1 SGHRS, CDR2 YFSETQ. The CDR3, as DNA: TGCGCCAGCAGCCTCACAGGGAGTTACCCAGATACGCAGTATTTT. The encoded protein is CASSLTGSYPDTQYF.

The V gene is TRBV5-1, the J gene TRBJ2-1; 7 bases match TRBD2. V was pared by 1 base and J by 3 bases, with 4 bases of the junction left unmatched. The CDR3 totals 15 residues. In germline, CDR1 is SGHRS, CDR2 YFSETQ. For the CDR3, the DNA is TGCGCCAGCAGCTTGATGTCTAGCGGCTACAATGAGCAGTTCTTC. It codes for CASSLMSSGYNEQFF. The variable domain in full, with the rest retrieved from reference TRBV5-1 and TRBJ2-1, is KAGVTQTPRYLIKTRGQQVTLSCSPISGHRSVSWYQQTPGQGLQFLFEYFSETQRNKGNFPGRFSGRQFSNSRSEMNVSTLELGDSALYLCASSLMSSGYNEQFFGPGTRLTVL.

The chain is built from TRBV28 and TRBJ2-5; D gene uncertain. Trimming removed 2 bases from V and 1 base from J, with 8 bases in between. Germline lookup yields CDR1 MDHEN and CDR2 SYDVKM. The CDR3 totals 14 residues. The CDR3 sequence: CASSLPYGQETQYF. CDR3 sequence (DNA): TGTGCCAGCAGTTTACCCTACGGCCAAGAGACCCAGTACTTC.

The chain is built from TRBV4-2 and TRBJ2-3, with 7 bases fitting TRBD2. The CDR3 is 19 residues long. Germline assignment: CDR1 LGHNA and CDR2 YNFKEQ. The J segment lost 4 bases and the V segment lost 0 bases, leaving 16 bases of the junction unmatched. The CDR3 nucleotides read TGTGCCAGCAGCCAAGATGGGGGGTCGTGGGAGGGCCGCGCAGATACGCAGTATTTT. Residues: CASSQDGGSWEGRADTQYF.

The chain is built from TRBV5-4 and TRBJ2-3, with TRBD2 identical over 7 bases. V trimming: 3 bases; J trimming: 2 bases; junction bases outside the gene matches: 9. This CDR3 spans 16 amino acids. Per the germline V gene, CDR1 is SGHNT and CDR2 is YYREEE (reference sequence). In DNA, the CDR3 is TGTGCCAGCAGCTCTAAACTAGCGTCACACACAGATACGCAGTATTTT. This translates into CASSSKLASHTDTQYF. Full variable domain (rest looked up from reference TRBV5-4 and TRBJ2-3): ETGVTQSPTHLIKTRGQQVTLRCSSQSGHNTVSWYQQALGQGPQFIFQYYREEENGRGNFPPRFSGLQFPNYSSELNVNALELDDSALYLCASSSKLASHTDTQYFGPGTRLTVL.

The chain links TRBV14 to TRBJ2-3, with D maybe TRBD2 (5 bases). Germline V CDR1 and CDR2: SGHDN, FVKESK. The CDR3 is 14 residues long. V lost 1 base and J lost 11, with 16 bases in between. The CDR3 is CASSQAGGGYWQYF. In DNA, the CDR3 is TGTGCCAGCAGCCAAGCCGGAGGCGGGTACTGGCAGTATTTT.

In its sample, this clone was seen once. The rearrangement links TRBV21-1 to TRBJ2-7; the table's D gene call, TRBD2, was not cross checked with the DNA. TRBV21-1 corresponds to a pseudogene. This CDR3 spans 13 amino acids. CDR3 bases: TGTGCCAGCGCCCAAGTGGGGAGGTGGGAGCAGTACTTC. Protein sequence: CASAQVGRWEQYF.

The chain employs TRBV18 and TRBJ2-2, with D possibly being TRBD1 (6 bases). This CDR3 comprises 17 residues. The V end lost 1 base, the J end lost 4 bases, and 16 bases lay between the germline ends. Germline V gene lookup returns CDR1 KGHSH and CDR2 LQKENI. CDR3 loop: CASSPLRTERGTGELFF. DNA for the CDR3: TGTGCCAGCTCACCACTCCGGACAGAGAGGGGCACCGGGGAGCTGTTTTTT.